This T cell receptor beta chain emerged from a study of blood T cell repertoires in COVID-19. The CDR3 length is 14 residues. Germline lookup yields CDR1 MNHEY and CDR2 SVGAGI. Trimming stripped 7 bases from V and 4 bases from J, with 16 bases between. Sequencing used immunoSEQ multiplex PCR; TCRdb keeps in-frame clones, though not all of them. Of around 130,000 clones in the sample, about 86% were seen once. Clinical history reported by participants formed the basis on which cohorts were assigned. Symptom resolution, clearance, or two negative PCRs marked donors in Cohort 3 as recovered. This TCR came from a woman aged 45-59 years who had recovered from COVID-19. This rearrangement joins TRBV6-5 to TRBJ1-2; D possibly corresponds to TRBD1 (6 bases). Input material: PBMCs or T cells enriched from blood (not recorded which). The CDR3 nucleotides read TGTGCCAGCAACCGACCGGACAGTATCTATGGCTACACCTTC. Translating it yields CASNRPDSIYGYTF.